This TCR beta chain was found in a study of blood T cell repertoires in COVID-19 (dated by TCRdb to about 2020). Notes on the research overall: Samples from collaborators originated in the United States, Italy and Spain and spanned both the acute and convalescent phases of COVID-19. The prospective study material was composed of cDNA or gDNA derived from T cells, B-cell-depleted T cells, or PBMCs. Deeply sampled blood TCRbeta repertoires from subjects exposed to, actively infected with, or recovered from COVID-19 were included in the dataset. The repertoires were made available in a free public database intended to serve as a resource for research on the immune response to SARS-CoV-2. The samples were drawn from two sources: the first 160 participants of the ongoing ImmuneRACE study, and approximately 1,300 subjects contributed by 6 global collaborators. Sample metadata almost always included a de-identified subject ID, COVID-19 status, age in years and sex. Where available, HLA class I and class II types were obtained from metadata supplied by the sample provider rather than from assay-based typing. Overall study outcomes, separate from this receptor: How much clinical and demographic metadata was included differed by source and by participant, and the metadata was provided uncurated.

CDR1 and CDR2 are drawn from the germline V gene: SGHTA, FQGNSA. Trimming costs V 5 bases and J 14 bases, and their ends lie 19 bases apart. The CDR3 has 13 amino acids, counting the end cysteine and phenylalanine. Just the 39-base CDR3 DNA is kept, in frame starting at base 1. The immunoSEQ Assay, a bias-controlled multiplex PCR, was used to amplify TCRbeta CDR3 regions from genomic DNA. On the study's bioinformatics: Nucleated cell counts per sample were estimated from amplification of reference gene primers within the assay. To quantify the absolute abundance of each unique TCRbeta CDR3 rearrangement, sequence reads were collapsed and filtered. Productive Simpson clonality was computed per sample as the square root of Simpson's diversity index over productive rearrangements. Held by TCRdb, this immuneACCESS table contains in-frame sequences only and omits some clones. Under half of the omission traces to an unresolved V gene where checked; the cause of the rest is unknown. That table is the source of V, J and clone size, and D and trimming were worked out from the DNA. The sample table records about 190,000 clones; approximately 91% of these occur just once. Of the sample, about 7% falls within the top ten clones.

The collaborating institutions used their own protocols to collect whole blood in K2EDTA tubes. Collaborator samples were shipped for TCRbeta analysis as frozen whole blood, isolated PBMCs, or DNA extracted from either sample type. Notes on this clone: Its antigen is unknown. It has no much larger one-base neighbor in the sample; base qualities were not kept.

This TCR was sampled from a man aged 35-49 years with acute or convalescent COVID-19. The V and J segments used are TRBV7-2 and TRBJ2-1, and possibly TRBD2, on 5 matching bases. The sequenced sample was peripheral blood. The DNA sequence is given as TGTGCCAGCAGCAAGATAATCGGGGTGAAGGAGTTCTTC. This sequence encodes CASSKIIGVKEFF.